This entry features one T cell receptor beta chain sequence. A much more abundant neighbour one base away suggests this may be a read error. This entry comes from a study of T-cell reconstitution after alpha-beta-depleted transplantation in children. In germline, CDR1 is SQVTM, CDR2 ANQGSEA. The CDR3 sequence is 13 residues long. The V and J ends lost 1 base and 7 bases respectively, with 13 bases between them. The library targeted TCRbeta and was prepared with unique molecular identifiers. TCRdb called the PCR reads again in MiXCR, with one record for every CDR3 protein. The sample records roughly 120,000 distinct CDR3 sequences, 10% being singletons.

The clonotype comes from a human donor who donated a stem cell graft to a child with acute lymphoblastic leukemia. The source was PBMCs from the stem cell graft donor, collected from the stem cell graft. The chain joins TRBV29-1 to TRBJ2-5; a weak D match, TRBD1 (6 bases). The CDR3 region has the DNA TGCAGCGTTGAAGGGACAGCCGGTGCGACCCAGTACTTC. As protein: CSVEGTAGATQYF.